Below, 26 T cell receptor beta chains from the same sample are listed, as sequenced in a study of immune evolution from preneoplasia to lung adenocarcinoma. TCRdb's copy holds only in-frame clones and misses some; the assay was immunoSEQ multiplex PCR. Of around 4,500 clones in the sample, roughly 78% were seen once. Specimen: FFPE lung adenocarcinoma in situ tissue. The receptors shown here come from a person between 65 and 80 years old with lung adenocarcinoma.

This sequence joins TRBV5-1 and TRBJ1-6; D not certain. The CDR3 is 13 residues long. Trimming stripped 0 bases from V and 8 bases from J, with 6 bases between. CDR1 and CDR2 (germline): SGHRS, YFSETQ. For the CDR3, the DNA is TGCGCCAGCAGCTTGGGGGGTGATTCACCCCTCCACTTT. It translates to CASSLGGDSPLHF.

CDR3 loop: CASSIGTGSYQPQHF. In DNA form, the CDR3 reads TGTGCCAGTAGTATCGGGACAGGGAGTTATCAGCCCCAGCATTTT. The chain recombines TRBV19 with TRBJ1-5; 9 bases are shared with TRBD1. J lost 5 bases, V lost 3 bases, and 5 bases had no gene match. CDR3 length: 15 residues. From germline, CDR1 is LNHDA and CDR2 SQIVND (reference sequence).

CDR3 sequence reads: CASSLSQGGAFF. CDR3 coding DNA: TGTGCCAGCAGCTTATCTCAGGGGGGTGCTTTCTTT. V gene TRBV7-9 combines with J gene TRBJ1-1, with TRBD1 matching 7 bases. Trimming at V came to 2 bases and at J to 11 bases, leaving 5 bases not matched to a gene. CDR1 SEHNR and CDR2 FQNEAQ come from the germline V gene (reference sequence). This CDR3 is built from 12 residues. The full variable domain, with the rest looked up from reference TRBV7-9 and TRBJ1-1, is DTGVSQNPRHKITKRGQNVTFRCDPISEHNRLYWYRQTLGQGPEFLTYFQNEAQLEKSRLLSDRFSAERPKGSFSTLEIQRTEQGDSAMYLCASSLSQGGAFFGQGTRLTVV.

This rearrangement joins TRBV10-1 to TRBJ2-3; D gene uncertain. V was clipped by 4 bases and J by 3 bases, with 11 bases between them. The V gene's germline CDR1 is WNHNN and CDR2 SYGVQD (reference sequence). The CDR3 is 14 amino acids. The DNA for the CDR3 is TGCGCCAGCAGTGTGCTTTTGAGTACAGATACGCAGTATTTT. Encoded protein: CASSVLLSTDTQYF.

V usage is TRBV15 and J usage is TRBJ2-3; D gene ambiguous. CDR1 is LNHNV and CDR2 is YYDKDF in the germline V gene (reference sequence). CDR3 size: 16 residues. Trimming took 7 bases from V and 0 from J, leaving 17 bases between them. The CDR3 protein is CATTKNLGSSTDTQYF. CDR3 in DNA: TGTGCCACCACCAAGAACCTGGGGTCGAGCACAGATACGCAGTATTTT.

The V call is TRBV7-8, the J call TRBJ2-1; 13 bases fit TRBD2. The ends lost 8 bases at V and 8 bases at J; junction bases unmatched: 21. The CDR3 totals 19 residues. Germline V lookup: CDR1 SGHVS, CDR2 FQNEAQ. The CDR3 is CASPPGLAGHRGVGDEQFF. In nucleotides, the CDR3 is TGTGCCAGCCCTCCGGGACTAGCGGGACATAGAGGGGTTGGGGATGAGCAGTTCTTC.

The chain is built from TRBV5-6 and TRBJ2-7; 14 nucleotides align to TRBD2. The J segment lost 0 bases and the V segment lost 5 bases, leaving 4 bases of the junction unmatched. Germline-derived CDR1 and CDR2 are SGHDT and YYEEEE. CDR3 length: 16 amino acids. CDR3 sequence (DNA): TGTGCCAGCAGTTCGGGACTAGCGGGAGCCTCCTACGAGCAGTACTTC. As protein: CASSSGLAGASYEQYF.

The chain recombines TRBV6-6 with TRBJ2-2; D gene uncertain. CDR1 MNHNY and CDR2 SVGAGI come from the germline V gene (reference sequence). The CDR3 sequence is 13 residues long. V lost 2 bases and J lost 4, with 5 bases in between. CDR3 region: CASSYAGTGELFF. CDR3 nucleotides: TGTGCCAGCAGTTACGCAGGCACCGGGGAGCTGTTTTTT.

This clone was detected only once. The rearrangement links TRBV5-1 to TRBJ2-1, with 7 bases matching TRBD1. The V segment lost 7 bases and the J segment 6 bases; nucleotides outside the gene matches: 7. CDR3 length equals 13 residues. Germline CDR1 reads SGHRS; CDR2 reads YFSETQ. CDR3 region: CASHLGQSNEQFF. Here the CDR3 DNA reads TGCGCCAGCCACCTGGGACAGAGCAATGAGCAGTTCTTC.

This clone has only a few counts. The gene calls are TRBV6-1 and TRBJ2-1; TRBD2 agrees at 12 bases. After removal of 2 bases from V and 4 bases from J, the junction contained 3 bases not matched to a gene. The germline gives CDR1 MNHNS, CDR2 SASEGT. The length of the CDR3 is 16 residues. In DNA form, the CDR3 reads TGTGCCAGCAGTGAATGGGGGACTAGCGGGTACAATGAGCAGTTCTTC. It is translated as CASSEWGTSGYNEQFF.

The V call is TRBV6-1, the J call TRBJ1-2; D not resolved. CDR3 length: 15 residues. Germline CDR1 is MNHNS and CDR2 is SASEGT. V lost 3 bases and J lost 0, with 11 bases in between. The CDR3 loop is CASSDYTLANYGYTF. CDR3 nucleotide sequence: TGTGCCAGCAGTGATTACACCCTAGCTAACTATGGCTACACCTTC.

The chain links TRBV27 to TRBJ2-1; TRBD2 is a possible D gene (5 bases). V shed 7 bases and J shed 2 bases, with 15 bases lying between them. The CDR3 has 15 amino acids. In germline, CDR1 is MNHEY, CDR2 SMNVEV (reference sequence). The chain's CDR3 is CASTFRGSPYNEQFF. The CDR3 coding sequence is TGTGCCAGCACCTTCCGGGGTTCCCCCTACAATGAGCAGTTCTTC.

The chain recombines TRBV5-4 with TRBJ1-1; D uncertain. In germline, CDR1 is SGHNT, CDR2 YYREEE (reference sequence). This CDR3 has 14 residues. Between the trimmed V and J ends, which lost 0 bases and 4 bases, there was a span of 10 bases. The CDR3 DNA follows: TGTGCCAGCAGCTTGGGGCGGGATGGCACTGAAGCTTTCTTT. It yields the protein CASSLGRDGTEAFF.

CDR3 protein: CASSLGSLHEQFF. The CDR3 DNA follows: TGTGCCAGCAGCTTGGGGTCGCTCCATGAGCAGTTCTTC. The chain joins TRBV5-8 to TRBJ2-1; D gene unclear. With 0 bases removed from V and 8 bases from J, the gap between germline ends came to 9 bases. Germline V gene lookup returns CDR1 SGHTS and CDR2 YDEGEE. CDR3 size: 13 residues.

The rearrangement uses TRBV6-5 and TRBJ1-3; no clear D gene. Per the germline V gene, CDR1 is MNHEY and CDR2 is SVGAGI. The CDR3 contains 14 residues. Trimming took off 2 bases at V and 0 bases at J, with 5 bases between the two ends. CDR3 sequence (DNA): TGTGCCAGCAGTTACGGGGACTCTGGAAACACCATATATTTT. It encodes CASSYGDSGNTIYF.

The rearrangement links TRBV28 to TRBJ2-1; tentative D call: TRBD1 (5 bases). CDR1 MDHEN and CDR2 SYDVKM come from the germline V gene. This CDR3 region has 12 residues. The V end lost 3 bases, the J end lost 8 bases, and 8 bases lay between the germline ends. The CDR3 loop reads CASSFSGYEQFF. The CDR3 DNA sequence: TGTGCCAGCAGTTTTTCAGGGTATGAGCAGTTCTTC.

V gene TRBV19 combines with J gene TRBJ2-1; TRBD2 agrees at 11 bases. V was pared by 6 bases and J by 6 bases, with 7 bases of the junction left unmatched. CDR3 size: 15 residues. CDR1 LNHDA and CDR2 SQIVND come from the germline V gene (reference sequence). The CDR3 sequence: CASSSLAGVSNEQFF. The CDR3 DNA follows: TGTGCCAGTAGCTCACTAGCGGGGGTATCCAATGAGCAGTTCTTC.

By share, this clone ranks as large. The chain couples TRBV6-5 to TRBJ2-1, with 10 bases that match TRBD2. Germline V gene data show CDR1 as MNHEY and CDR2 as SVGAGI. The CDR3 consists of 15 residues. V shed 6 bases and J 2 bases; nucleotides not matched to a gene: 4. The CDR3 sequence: CASSILAGTYNEQFF. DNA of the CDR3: TGTGCCAGCAGCATACTAGCGGGGACCTACAATGAGCAGTTCTTC.

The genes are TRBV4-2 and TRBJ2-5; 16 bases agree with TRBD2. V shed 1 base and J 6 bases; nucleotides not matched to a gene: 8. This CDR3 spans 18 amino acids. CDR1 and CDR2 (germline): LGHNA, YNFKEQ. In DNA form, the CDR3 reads TGTGCCAGCAGCCAAGCCGGGACTAGCGGGGGGGCCGGGAAGACCCAGTACTTC. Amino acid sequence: CASSQAGTSGGAGKTQYF.

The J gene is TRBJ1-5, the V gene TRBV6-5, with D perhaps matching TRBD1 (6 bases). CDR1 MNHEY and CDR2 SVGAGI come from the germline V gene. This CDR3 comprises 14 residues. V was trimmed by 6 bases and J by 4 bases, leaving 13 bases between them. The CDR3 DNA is TGTGCCAGCAGATCCCGAGGGGGGAATCAGCCCCAGCATTTT. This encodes CASRSRGGNQPQHF.

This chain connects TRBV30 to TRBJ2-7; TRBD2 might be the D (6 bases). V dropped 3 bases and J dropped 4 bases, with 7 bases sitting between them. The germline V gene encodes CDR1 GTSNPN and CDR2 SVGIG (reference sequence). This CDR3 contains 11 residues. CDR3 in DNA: TGTGCCTGGAGGACTAGGTACGAGCAGTACTTC. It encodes CAWRTRYEQYF.

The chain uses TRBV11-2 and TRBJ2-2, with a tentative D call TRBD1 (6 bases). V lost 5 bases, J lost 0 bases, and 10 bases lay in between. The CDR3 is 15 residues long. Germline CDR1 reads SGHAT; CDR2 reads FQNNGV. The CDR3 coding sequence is TGTGCCAGCAGCACGGGACAAACGAACACCGGGGAGCTGTTTTTT. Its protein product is CASSTGQTNTGELFF.

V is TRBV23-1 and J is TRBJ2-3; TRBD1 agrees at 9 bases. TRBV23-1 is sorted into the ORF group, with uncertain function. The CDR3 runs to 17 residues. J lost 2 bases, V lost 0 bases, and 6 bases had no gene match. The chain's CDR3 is CASSQSRTGDSTDTQYF. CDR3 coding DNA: TGCGCCAGCAGTCAATCGAGGACAGGGGATTCCACAGATACGCAGTATTTT.

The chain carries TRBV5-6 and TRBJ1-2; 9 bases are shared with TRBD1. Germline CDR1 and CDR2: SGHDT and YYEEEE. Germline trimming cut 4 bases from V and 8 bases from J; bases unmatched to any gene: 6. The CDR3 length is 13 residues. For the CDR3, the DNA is TGTGCCAGCAGCACTACAGGGGGCGGAGGCTACACCTTC. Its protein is CASSTTGGGGYTF.

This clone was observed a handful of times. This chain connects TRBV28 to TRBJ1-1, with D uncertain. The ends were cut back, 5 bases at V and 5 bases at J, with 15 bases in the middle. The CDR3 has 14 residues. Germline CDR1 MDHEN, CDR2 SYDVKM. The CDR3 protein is CASSPPRTRTEAFF. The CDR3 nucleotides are TGTGCCAGCAGTCCGCCCAGGACGAGGACTGAAGCTTTCTTT.

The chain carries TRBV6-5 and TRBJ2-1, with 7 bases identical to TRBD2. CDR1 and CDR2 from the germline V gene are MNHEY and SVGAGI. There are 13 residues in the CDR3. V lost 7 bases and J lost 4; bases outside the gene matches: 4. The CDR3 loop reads CASTRSGYNEQFF. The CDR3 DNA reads TGTGCCAGCACCCGTAGCGGGTACAATGAGCAGTTCTTC.